The rows below give T cell receptor beta chains drawn from one sample of a study of T cells in Graves' hyperthyroidism and ophthalmopathy. TCRdb reanalysed the multiplex PCR reads using MiXCR and keeps one entry per CDR3 protein. The sample consists of roughly 700,000 distinct CDR3 sequences, roughly 17% of them appearing once. The sequenced sample was blood. These receptors all stem from a man over 45 with Graves' hyperthyroidism. Each CDR3 is given with its conserved first and last residue.

17 | TRBJ1-3 | TRBV5-6 | CASSLPAGGYSGNTIYF
14 | TRBJ2-5 | TRBV12-3/TRBV12-4 | CASSFSGGIKTQYF
15 | TRBJ2-3 | TRBV20-1 | CSARPGSRSADTQYF
16 | TRBJ2-3 | TRBV4-1 | CASSQAVGTYTDTQYF
18 | TRBJ1-5 | TRBV28 | CASSLLVGGPYSNQPQHF
14 | TRBJ2-5 | TRBV19 | CASSTTGFQETQYF
18 | TRBJ2-7 | TRBV7-9 | CASSGGGTVRPFTYEQYF
15 | TRBJ1-2 | TRBV9 | CASSGKPGDLYGYTF
14 | TRBJ1-6 | TRBV19 | CASSTVEANSPLHF
15 | TRBJ2-7 | TRBV27 | CASSLGTGDGGEQYF
14 | TRBJ1-1 | TRBV28 | CATKRAGTVTEAFF
14 | TRBJ2-5 | TRBV9 | CASSGDRIQETQYF
16 | TRBJ1-2 | TRBV19 | CASSNQNRDANYGYTF
19 | TRBJ2-2 | TRBV7-6 | CASSLNQGAAGGSTGELFF
15 | TRBJ2-7 | TRBV11-2 | CASSQEDRVSDEQYF
13 | TRBJ1-1 | TRBV12-3/TRBV12-4 | CASSFYGHTESFF
17 | TRBJ2-3 | TRBV3-1 | CASSRGLAGVATDTQYF
13 | TRBJ2-5 | TRBV19 | CASSSLVEETQYF
16 | TRBJ1-5 | TRBV19 | CASSPPPRGRNQPQHF
15 | TRBJ2-3 | TRBV7-2 | CASSLKRELADTQYF
16 | TRBJ2-3 | TRBV24-1 | CATSDLNRDRGDTQYF
14 | TRBJ1-1 | TRBV12-3/TRBV12-4 | CASSLAPAGTEAFF
14 | TRBJ2-7 | TRBV13 | CASSFGLRLYEQYF
15 | TRBJ2-1 | TRBV30 | CAWSLTSGPYNEQFF
15 | TRBJ2-1 | TRBV7-3 | CASSVGTSGHNEQFF
12 | TRBJ2-1 | TRBV6-1 | CASSGSYNEQFF
16 | TRBJ2-4 | TRBV11-2 | CASSLGPGGRGDIQYF
19 | TRBJ2-4 | TRBV20-1 | CSAREFRLAGERVSNIQYF
13 | TRBJ2-1 | TRBV4-1 | CASSQDYYNEQFF
15 | TRBJ2-1 | TRBV6-5 | CASSYSGLGYNEQFF
16 | TRBJ1-5 | TRBV12-3/TRBV12-4 | CASSLRDPGGHQPQHF
14 | TRBJ2-7 | TRBV5-6 | CASKPGPARDEQYF
16 | TRBJ2-7 | TRBV7-8 | CASSLNLAGGHYEQYF
15 | TRBJ1-2 | TRBV18 | CASSQRSDASGGYTF
16 | TRBJ2-7 | TRBV9 | CASSKRGLADSYEQYF
16 | TRBJ2-3 | TRBV7-2 | CASSFHGGLALGTQYF
15 | TRBJ1-2 | TRBV13 | CASSGSRGRSEGYTF
18 | TRBJ2-3 | TRBV12-3/TRBV12-4 | CASSLSVAGGPAGDTQYF
14 | TRBJ2-7 | TRBV30 | CAWSVASGDYEQYF
16 | TRBJ1-2 | TRBV6-2/TRBV6-3 | CASSRATAEQAYGYTF
15 | TRBJ1-5 | TRBV7-8 | CASSSPGVGDQPQHF
14 | TRBJ1-2 | TRBV16 | CASSQVRGNYGYTF
13 | TRBJ1-4 | TRBV27 | CASSYGVGEKLFF